Listed below are T cell receptor beta chains from one sample, sequenced in a study of cytomegalovirus exposure and HLA in healthy donors. TCRdb keeps only in-frame clones here, not all; method: immunoSEQ multiplex PCR. In the table there are 65,000 to 95,000 clones, around 79% of which are singletons. Sequences were obtained from PBMCs. These TCRs come from a human donor in good health. The CDR3 runs from the conserved cysteine through the conserved F or W. D genes are given only for firm matches. Only part of the rows carry a size: once, few, many, or a class if the clone is expanded.

CDR3 length: 16; D gene: .; clone size: .; J gene: TRBJ1-5; V gene: TRBV19; CDR3 protein: CASSIGGGKVNQPQHF; CDR3 DNA: TGTGCCAGTAGTATAGGGGGAGGGAAGGTCAATCAGCCCCAGCATTTT
CDR3 length: 16; D gene: TRBD1; clone size: few; J gene: TRBJ1-6; V gene: TRBV7-2; CDR3 protein: CASSLPGQGDHRALHF; CDR3 DNA: TGTGCCAGCAGCTTGCCGGGACAGGGGGATCATCGGGCCCTCCACTTT
CDR3 length: 14; D gene: .; clone size: .; J gene: TRBJ1-1; V gene: TRBV11-2; CDR3 protein: CASSFSAGNTEAFF; CDR3 DNA: TGTGCCAGCAGCTTTTCGGCGGGGAACACTGAAGCTTTCTTT
CDR3 length: 13; D gene: .; clone size: .; J gene: TRBJ1-2; V gene: TRBV6-1; CDR3 protein: CASSERGGYGYTF; CDR3 DNA: TGTGCCAGCAGTGAACGGGGAGGCTATGGCTACACCTTC
CDR3 length: 15; D gene: TRBD1; clone size: .; J gene: TRBJ1-1; V gene: TRBV5-1; CDR3 protein: CASSRQGTGETEAFF; CDR3 DNA: TGCGCCAGCAGCCGGCAAGGGACAGGGGAAACTGAAGCTTTCTTT
CDR3 length: 14; D gene: .; clone size: .; J gene: TRBJ1-4; V gene: TRBV9; CDR3 protein: CASSPTGQREKLFF; CDR3 DNA: TGTGCCAGCAGCCCCACCGGACAGCGAGAAAAACTGTTTTTT
CDR3 length: 11; D gene: .; clone size: .; J gene: TRBJ2-7; V gene: TRBV30; CDR3 protein: CAWSRGYEQYF; CDR3 DNA: TGTGCCTGGAGTCGGGGTTACGAGCAGTACTTC
CDR3 length: 14; D gene: TRBD1; clone size: once; J gene: TRBJ1-5; V gene: TRBV6-6; CDR3 protein: CATNVGGKGQPQNF; CDR3 DNA: TGTGCCACGAATGTGGGGGGCAAGGGACAGCCCCAGAATTTT
CDR3 length: 11; D gene: .; clone size: .; J gene: TRBJ1-1; V gene: TRBV6-5; CDR3 protein: CASRSNTEAFF; CDR3 DNA: TGTGCCAGCAGATCTAACACTGAAGCTTTCTTT
CDR3 length: 12; D gene: TRBD2; clone size: .; J gene: TRBJ2-7; V gene: TRBV19; CDR3 protein: CARPHFRGGQYF; CDR3 DNA: TGTGCCAGACCTCACTTTCGCGGGGGGCAGTACTTC
CDR3 length: 16; D gene: .; clone size: .; J gene: TRBJ1-2; V gene: TRBV2; CDR3 protein: CASSAVLIQGSYGYTF; CDR3 DNA: TGTGCCAGCAGCGCGGTACTCATACAGGGATCCTATGGCTACACCTTC
CDR3 length: 16; D gene: TRBD1; clone size: once; J gene: TRBJ1-1; V gene: TRBV11-2; CDR3 protein: CASSKDRGQMNTEAFF; CDR3 DNA: TGTGCCAGCAGCAAGGACAGGGGCCAAATGAACACTGAAGCTTTCTTT
CDR3 length: 19; D gene: TRBD1; clone size: .; J gene: TRBJ2-3; V gene: TRBV7-9; CDR3 protein: CASSLIDPGTGKEPDTQYF; CDR3 DNA: TGTGCCAGCAGCTTAATAGACCCCGGGACAGGAAAGGAACCAGATACGCAGTATTTT
CDR3 length: 15; D gene: TRBD1; clone size: few; J gene: TRBJ2-1; V gene: TRBV5-6; CDR3 protein: CASSFRDRVHNEQFF; CDR3 DNA: TGTGCCAGCAGCTTTCGGGACAGGGTCCACAATGAGCAGTTCTTC
CDR3 length: 13; D gene: .; clone size: .; J gene: TRBJ1-2; V gene: TRBV25-1; CDR3 protein: CASSEDRNYGYTF; CDR3 DNA: TGTGCCAGCAGTGAAGACAGGAACTATGGCTACACCTTC
CDR3 length: 14; D gene: .; clone size: .; J gene: TRBJ1-1; V gene: TRBV9; CDR3 protein: CASSAWGEGTEAFF; CDR3 DNA: TGTGCCAGCAGCGCCTGGGGTGAGGGCACTGAAGCTTTCTTT
CDR3 length: 13; D gene: TRBD1; clone size: few; J gene: TRBJ1-1; V gene: TRBV7-2; CDR3 protein: CASSLVTGSEAFF; CDR3 DNA: TGTGCCAGCAGCTTAGTGACAGGGAGTGAAGCTTTCTTT
CDR3 length: 13; D gene: .; clone size: .; J gene: TRBJ2-7; V gene: TRBV5-1; CDR3 protein: CASSLDASYEQYF; CDR3 DNA: TGCGCCAGCAGCTTGGACGCCTCCTACGAGCAGTACTTC
CDR3 length: 16; D gene: .; clone size: .; J gene: TRBJ2-1; V gene: TRBV7-9; CDR3 protein: CASSGRLGGVYNEQFF; CDR3 DNA: TGTGCCAGCAGCGGTAGACTAGGAGGGGTTTACAATGAGCAGTTCTTC
CDR3 length: 16; D gene: .; clone size: .; J gene: TRBJ2-7; V gene: TRBV18; CDR3 protein: CASSPGGKKAHYEQYF; CDR3 DNA: TGTGCCAGCTCACCAGGGGGCAAGAAGGCACACTACGAGCAGTACTTC
CDR3 length: 12; D gene: TRBD1; clone size: .; J gene: TRBJ1-4; V gene: TRBV2; CDR3 protein: CASSAQGTKLFF; CDR3 DNA: TGTGCCAGCAGCGCACAGGGGACCAAACTGTTTTTT
CDR3 length: 12; D gene: .; clone size: .; J gene: TRBJ1-6; V gene: TRBV30; CDR3 protein: CAWKLYNSPLHF; CDR3 DNA: TGTGCCTGGAAGCTTTATAATTCACCCCTCCACTTT
CDR3 length: 14; D gene: .; clone size: .; J gene: TRBJ2-1; V gene: TRBV30; CDR3 protein: CAWSQLIRINEQFF; CDR3 DNA: TGTGCCTGGAGCCAGCTGATCAGGATAAATGAGCAGTTCTTC
CDR3 length: 18; D gene: .; clone size: .; J gene: TRBJ1-1; V gene: TRBV5-1; CDR3 protein: CASSLGQGGSHMNTEAFF; CDR3 DNA: TGCGCCAGCAGCTTGGGACAAGGAGGCTCCCATATGAACACTGAAGCTTTCTTT
CDR3 length: 15; D gene: TRBD1; clone size: .; J gene: TRBJ2-2; V gene: TRBV16; CDR3 protein: CASSQGPGGTGELFF; CDR3 DNA: TGTGCCAGCAGCCAAGGCCCAGGGGGCACCGGGGAGCTGTTTTTT
CDR3 length: 12; D gene: .; clone size: .; J gene: TRBJ1-1; V gene: TRBV7-8; CDR3 protein: CASSVGQPEAFF; CDR3 DNA: TGTGCCAGCAGCGTCGGACAGCCCGAAGCTTTCTTT
CDR3 length: 15; D gene: TRBD1; clone size: .; J gene: TRBJ1-2; V gene: TRBV5-1; CDR3 protein: CASSQPGQLNYGYTF; CDR3 DNA: TGCGCCAGCAGCCAGCCGGGACAGTTAAACTATGGCTACACCTTC
CDR3 length: 18; D gene: TRBD2; clone size: .; J gene: TRBJ2-3; V gene: TRBV4-1; CDR3 protein: CASSQRLAGGLGGDTQYF; CDR3 DNA: TGCGCCAGCAGCCAGAGACTAGCGGGGGGGCTTGGGGGAGATACGCAGTATTTT
CDR3 length: 16; D gene: .; clone size: .; J gene: TRBJ1-2; V gene: TRBV5-6; CDR3 protein: CASSQGVKVTVLSYTF; CDR3 DNA: TGTGCCAGCAGCCAAGGGGTAAAGGTGACGGTACTTAGCTACACCTTC
CDR3 length: 15; D gene: .; clone size: .; J gene: TRBJ1-1; V gene: TRBV2; CDR3 protein: CASLERGTGVTEAFF; CDR3 DNA: TGTGCCAGTCTTGAGAGAGGGACGGGGGTCACTGAAGCTTTCTTT
CDR3 length: 12; D gene: .; clone size: once; J gene: TRBJ1-4; V gene: TRBV2; CDR3 protein: CASGGIPFFFLF; CDR3 DNA: TGTGCCAGCGGAGGGATTCCCTTTTTTTTCCTTTTT
CDR3 length: 17; D gene: TRBD2; clone size: .; J gene: TRBJ2-3; V gene: TRBV5-1; CDR3 protein: CASRMGTSGGLADTQYF; CDR3 DNA: TGCGCCAGCAGGATGGGGACTAGCGGGGGGTTGGCAGATACGCAGTATTTT
CDR3 length: 15; D gene: TRBD1; clone size: .; J gene: TRBJ1-1; V gene: TRBV5-1; CDR3 protein: CASSLEGASRAEAFF; CDR3 DNA: TGCGCCAGCAGCTTGGAGGGGGCCTCAAGGGCTGAAGCTTTCTTT
CDR3 length: 16; D gene: .; clone size: few; J gene: TRBJ2-7; V gene: TRBV5-1; CDR3 protein: CASSEGRRHLGYEQYF; CDR3 DNA: TGCGCCAGCAGCGAAGGACGGAGGCATCTAGGGTACGAGCAGTACTTC
CDR3 length: 12; D gene: TRBD1; clone size: .; J gene: TRBJ1-4; V gene: TRBV29-1; CDR3 protein: CSVAGTDEKLFF; CDR3 DNA: TGCAGCGTTGCGGGGACAGATGAAAAACTGTTTTTT
CDR3 length: 12; D gene: .; clone size: .; J gene: TRBJ2-5; V gene: TRBV11-2; CDR3 protein: CASSLLQETQYF; CDR3 DNA: TGTGCCAGCAGCTTACTCCAAGAGACCCAGTACTTC
CDR3 length: 13; D gene: TRBD1; clone size: .; J gene: TRBJ1-2; V gene: TRBV5-4; CDR3 protein: CASRRTGGAGYTF; CDR3 DNA: TGTGCCAGCCGTCGGACAGGGGGTGCTGGCTACACCTTC
CDR3 length: 13; D gene: TRBD1; clone size: once; J gene: TRBJ1-1; V gene: TRBV2; CDR3 protein: CASRGQSNTEAFF; CDR3 DNA: TGTGCCAGCAGGGGACAGAGCAACACTGAAGCTTTCTTT
CDR3 length: 15; D gene: .; clone size: many; J gene: TRBJ2-7; V gene: TRBV7-2; CDR3 protein: CASSRSAGSSYEQYF; CDR3 DNA: TGTGCCAGCAGCCGTTCCGCAGGTAGCTCCTACGAGCAGTACTTC
CDR3 length: 13; D gene: .; clone size: .; J gene: TRBJ1-1; V gene: TRBV6-1; CDR3 protein: CAGTYGLNTEAFF; CDR3 DNA: TGTGCCGGGACTTATGGCTTGAACACTGAAGCTTTCTTT
CDR3 length: 13; D gene: TRBD1; clone size: few; J gene: TRBJ1-2; V gene: TRBV6-5; CDR3 protein: CASSPTGNYGYTF; CDR3 DNA: TGTGCCAGCAGTCCGACAGGGAACTATGGCTACACCTTC
CDR3 length: 14; D gene: .; clone size: .; J gene: TRBJ1-3; V gene: TRBV6-5; CDR3 protein: CASSLLGLGNTIYF; CDR3 DNA: TGTGCCAGCAGTTTACTAGGGCTTGGAAACACCATATATTTT
CDR3 length: 15; D gene: TRBD1; clone size: .; J gene: TRBJ2-7; V gene: TRBV25-1; CDR3 protein: CASSESDRVTYEQYF; CDR3 DNA: TGTGCCAGCAGTGAATCGGACAGGGTGACATACGAGCAGTACTTC
CDR3 length: 14; D gene: .; clone size: .; J gene: TRBJ1-5; V gene: TRBV19; CDR3 protein: CASSHRQAGQPQHF; CDR3 DNA: TGTGCCAGTAGTCACCGACAGGCCGGGCAGCCCCAGCATTTT